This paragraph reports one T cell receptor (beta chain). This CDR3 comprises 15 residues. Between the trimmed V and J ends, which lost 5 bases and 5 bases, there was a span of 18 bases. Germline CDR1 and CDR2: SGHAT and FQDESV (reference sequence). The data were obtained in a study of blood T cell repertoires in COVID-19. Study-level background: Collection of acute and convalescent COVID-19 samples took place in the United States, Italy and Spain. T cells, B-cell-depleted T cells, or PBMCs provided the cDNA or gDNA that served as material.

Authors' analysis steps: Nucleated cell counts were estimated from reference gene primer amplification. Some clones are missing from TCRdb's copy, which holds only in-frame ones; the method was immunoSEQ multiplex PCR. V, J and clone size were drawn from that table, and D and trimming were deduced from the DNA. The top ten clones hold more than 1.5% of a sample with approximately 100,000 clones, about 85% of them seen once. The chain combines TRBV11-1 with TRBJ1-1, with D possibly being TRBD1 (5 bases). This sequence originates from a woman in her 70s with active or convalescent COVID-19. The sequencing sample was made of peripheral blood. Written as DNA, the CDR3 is TGTGCCAGCAGCCGGCCTTTGGGGGGTTGGACTGAAGCTTTCTTT. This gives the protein CASSRPLGGWTEAFF. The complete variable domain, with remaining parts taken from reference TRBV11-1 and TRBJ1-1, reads EAEVAQSPRYKITEKSQAVAFWCDPISGHATLYWYRQILGQGPELLVQFQDESVVDDSQLPKDRFSAERLKGVDSTLKIQPAELGDSAMYLCASSRPLGGWTEAFFGQGTRLTVV.